The next 25 T cell receptor beta chains were all read from a single sample in a study of T-cell memory formation after mild COVID-19. TCRdb reprocessed the 5' RACE reads via MiXCR and lists one record per CDR3 protein. The table records about 200,000 distinct CDR3 sequences, around 17% of them present only once. Material for sequencing was PBMCs or a T cell subset sorted from them (not recorded which). The receptors originated from an adult woman who had mild COVID-19 (a few samples of this study predate the infection). Cell type and time point are not known.

Many counts were recorded for this clonotype. The J gene is TRBJ1-5, the V gene TRBV3-1; tentatively, D is TRBD1 (5 bases). Germline CDR1 LGHDT, CDR2 YNNKEL (reference sequence). Trimming left V 4 bases short and J 4 bases short, with 8 bases between. The CDR3 runs 13 residues. The CDR3 is CASSPDSNQPQHF. CDR3 coding DNA: TGTGCCAGCAGCCCCGACAGTAATCAGCCCCAGCATTTT.

The J gene is TRBJ2-2, the V gene TRBV2, with TRBD1 as a possible D gene (6 bases). V dropped 7 bases and J dropped 3 bases, with 15 bases sitting between them. Germline V CDR1 and CDR2: SNHLY, FYNNEI. This CDR3 is built from 15 residues. The CDR3 nucleotides read TGTGCCAGCAACTCTATAGGGGGAGACACCGGGGAGCTGTTTTTT. As protein: CASNSIGGDTGELFF. Combining the CDR3 with reference TRBV2 and TRBJ2-2 gives the whole variable domain EPEVTQTPSHQVTQMGQEVILRCVPISNHLYFYWYRQILGQKVEFLVSFYNNEISEKSEIFDDQFSVERPDGSNFTLKIRSTKLEDSAMYFCASNSIGGDTGELFFGEGSRLTVL.

This clonotype was counted many times. The rearrangement uses TRBV2 and TRBJ2-3; no firm D call. CDR3 size: 16 residues. Germline V lookup: CDR1 SNHLY, CDR2 FYNNEI. V shed 2 bases and J shed 0 bases, with 12 bases lying between them. The CDR3 bases are TGTGCCAGCAGTGAACTGGCGGTAACTAGCACAGATACGCAGTATTTT. Amino acid sequence: CASSELAVTSTDTQYF.

The chain uses TRBV18 and TRBJ2-4; D gene uncertain. Deletions cut 6 bases from V and 1 base from J, with 16 bases between. Looked up from germline, CDR1 is KGHSH and CDR2 is LQKENI. The CDR3 consists of 16 residues. CDR3: CASSPDRIVAKNIQYF. The CDR3 region has the DNA TGTGCCAGCTCCCCCGACCGGATCGTGGCCAAAAACATTCAGTACTTC.

In its sample, this clonotype was seen many times. CDR3 region: CASRLNLDTQYF. The CDR3, as DNA: TGCGCCAGCAGACTAAATCTTGATACGCAGTATTTT. The genes are TRBV5-1 and TRBJ2-3; no clear D. The CDR3 is 12 residues long. Per germline, CDR1 SGHRS and CDR2 YFSETQ. V gave up 5 bases and J gave up 6 bases, with 10 bases separating them.

This clonotype was seen a few times. J is TRBJ1-2 and V is TRBV5-1; 10 bases fit TRBD1. The CDR3 contains 16 residues. Germline-derived CDR1 and CDR2 are SGHRS and YFSETQ. V shed 2 bases, J shed 0 bases, and the junction held 4 bases outside the gene matches. The CDR3 protein is CASSFGTGATNYGYTF. For the CDR3, the DNA is TGCGCCAGCAGCTTCGGGACAGGGGCGACTAACTATGGCTACACCTTC.

The chain is built from TRBV6-2 or TRBV6-3 and TRBJ2-4; 7 nucleotides match TRBD1. CDR3 length: 14 amino acids. With V trimmed by 6 bases and J by 1 base, 3 bases remained unmatched. Germline values: CDR1 MNHEY, CDR2 SVGEGT. CDR3 sequence (DNA): TGTGCCAGCAGGAAACAGGGGGCCAAAAACATTCAGTACTTC. Translation: CASRKQGAKNIQYF.

This clonotype was observed a few times. The chain uses TRBV7-2 and TRBJ2-1; 12 bases map to TRBD2. V was pared by 5 bases and J by 2 bases, with 10 bases of the junction left unmatched. CDR3 size: 18 residues. In germline, CDR1 is SGHTA, CDR2 FQGNSA. Here the CDR3 reads CASSLVGTSGPPYNEQFF. CDR3 nucleotide sequence: TGTGCCAGCAGCCTTGTAGGGACTAGCGGGCCTCCCTACAATGAGCAGTTCTTC.

This chain uses TRBV3-1 with TRBJ1-2, with 10 bases fitting TRBD1. Germline lookup yields CDR1 LGHDT and CDR2 YNNKEL (reference sequence). The CDR3 is made up of 15 amino acids. Losses at the gene ends were 3 bases for V and 4 bases for J; bases not matched to a gene: 5. CDR3 in DNA: TGTGCCAGCAGCCATTCCCGGACAGGGGGCTATGGCTACACCTTC. Translated: CASSHSRTGGYGYTF. The full variable domain, completed using reference TRBV3-1 and TRBJ1-2, is DTAVSQTPKYLVTQMGNDKSIKCEQNLGHDTMYWYKQDSKKFLKIMFSYNNKELIINETVPNRFSPKSPDKAHLNLHINSLELGDSAVYFCASSHSRTGGYGYTFGSGTRLTVV.

This clonotype has a handful of counts. This sequence joins TRBV5-1 and TRBJ1-1; D is perhaps TRBD1 (5 bases). The ends were cut back, 4 bases at V and 0 bases at J, with 10 bases in the middle. Germline CDR1 is SGHRS and CDR2 is YFSETQ. The CDR3 is made up of 14 amino acids. CDR3 residues: CASSRDSMNTEAFF. DNA of the CDR3: TGCGCCAGCAGCCGAGACAGTATGAACACTGAAGCTTTCTTT.

The table lists this clonotype with a few counts. The rearrangement links TRBV7-9 to TRBJ1-5; 7 nucleotides line up with TRBD1. The CDR3 loop spans 14 amino acids. V lost 5 bases and J lost 4; bases outside the gene matches: 5. Germline V CDR1 and CDR2: SEHNR, FQNEAQ (reference sequence). The CDR3 coding sequence is TGTGCCAGCAGCACGGGACAGAGGAATCAGCCCCAGCATTTT. It yields the protein CASSTGQRNQPQHF.

The V call is TRBV15, the J call TRBJ2-4, with D perhaps TRBD1 or TRBD2 (5 bases each). CDR1 and CDR2 (germline): LNHNV, YYDKDF (reference sequence). This CDR3 has 13 amino acids. V was shortened by 8 bases and J by 4 bases, with 12 bases between the two germline ends. CDR3 residues: CATSPGPKNIQYF. Written as DNA, the CDR3 is TGTGCCACCTCCCCGGGGCCTAAAAACATTCAGTACTTC.

This chain uses TRBV5-1 with TRBJ2-2, with a weak D call TRBD1 (6 bases). Germline V CDR1 and CDR2: SGHRS, YFSETQ. The CDR3 has 15 residues. Trimming cost V 3 bases and J 2 bases, with 11 bases left between them. CDR3 coding DNA: TGCGCCAGCAGCTACAGGGTGCTAAACACCGGGGAGCTGTTTTTT. This codes for CASSYRVLNTGELFF.

The chain is built from TRBV10-3 and TRBJ2-7; 10 bases agree with TRBD2. The CDR3 sequence is 14 residues long. The junction had 5 bases not matched to a gene; V was cut back by 7 bases and J by 2 bases. Germline CDR1 reads ENHRY; CDR2 reads SYGVKD. The CDR3 is CAITPSGGTYEQYF. CDR3 bases: TGTGCCATCACCCCTAGCGGGGGTACCTACGAGCAGTACTTC.

The J gene is TRBJ1-1, the V gene TRBV19, with no clear D. CDR1 is LNHDA and CDR2 is SQIVND in the germline V gene (reference sequence). CDR3 size: 13 residues. The V gene lost 5 bases and the J gene lost 0 bases, with 7 bases spanning the gap. CDR3 residues: CASSSSVNTEAFF. In nucleotides, the CDR3 is TGTGCCAGTAGTTCGTCGGTGAACACTGAAGCTTTCTTT.

CDR3 in amino acids: CASSYRASGPNEQFF. CDR3 DNA sequence: TGTGCCAGCAGTTACAGGGCTAGCGGGCCCAATGAGCAGTTCTTC. This chain joins TRBV6-2 or TRBV6-3 and TRBJ2-1; TRBD2 aligns across 8 bases. The CDR3 is 15 amino acids. Germline CDR1 reads MNHEY; CDR2 reads SVGEGT. The junction had 6 bases not matched to a gene; V was cut back by 2 bases and J by 6 bases.

CDR3 region: CAWSPRGGRGNEQFF. DNA of the CDR3: TGTGCCTGGAGTCCCCGAGGGGGGCGGGGCAATGAGCAGTTCTTC. The chain combines TRBV30 with TRBJ2-1; D possibly uses TRBD1 or TRBD2 (6 bases each). V lost 2 bases and J 6 bases, leaving 17 bases between the germline ends. The germline CDR1 and CDR2 sequences are GTSNPN and SVGIG (reference sequence). This CDR3 has 15 amino acids.

The chain has TRBV6-2 or TRBV6-3 and TRBJ2-5; D call uncertain. Germline V gives CDR1 MNHEY, CDR2 SVGEGT. V gave up 0 bases and J gave up 0 bases, with 14 bases separating them. The CDR3 runs 17 residues. CDR3 region: CASSYSRWQPYQETQYF. CDR3 sequence (DNA): TGTGCCAGCAGTTACTCACGGTGGCAGCCGTACCAAGAGACCCAGTACTTC.

This clonotype occurred a few times. The chain joins TRBV27 to TRBJ1-1; D ambiguous. V lost 1 base, J lost 9 bases, and 12 bases lay in between. Germline V CDR1 and CDR2: MNHEY, SMNVEV (reference sequence). This CDR3 is 13 amino acids long. CDR3 in DNA: TGTGCCAGCAGTTTATTCAACCAGGATAAAGCTTTCTTT. It specifies CASSLFNQDKAFF.

This chain joins TRBV12-3 or TRBV12-4 and TRBJ2-2; 9 bases fit TRBD2. The CDR3 is made up of 15 amino acids. With 6 bases clipped from V and 3 bases from J, the junction kept 5 bases outside the gene matches. As DNA, the CDR3 is TGTGCCAGCAGCCTGACTAGCGGTTACACCGGGGAGCTGTTTTTT. It codes for CASSLTSGYTGELFF.

J is TRBJ2-1 and V is TRBV4-2; 8 bases agree with TRBD1. There are 16 residues in the CDR3. The V gene's germline CDR1 is LGHNA and CDR2 YNFKEQ. V shed 4 bases, J shed 5 bases, and the junction held 10 bases outside the gene matches. The CDR3 protein is CASSPKMGQEDNEQFF. CDR3 bases: TGTGCCAGCAGCCCAAAGATGGGACAGGAGGACAATGAGCAGTTCTTC.

The chain is built from TRBV6-5 and TRBJ1-1; D not certain. Trimming shortened V by 4 bases and J by 7 bases, and 10 bases separated the two germline ends. Germline V CDR1 and CDR2: MNHEY, SVGAGI. This CDR3 is 12 amino acids long. CDR3 bases: TGTGCCAGCAGTTCCCAGACGGATGAAGCTTTCTTT. Its translation: CASSSQTDEAFF.

In this sample, this clonotype turned up a few times. The J gene is TRBJ1-2, the V gene TRBV5-1; tentative D call: TRBD1 (5 bases). CDR3 length equals 15 residues. Trimming took off 0 bases at V and 6 bases at J, with 15 bases between the two ends. CDR1 is SGHRS and CDR2 is YFSETQ in the germline V gene. As DNA, the CDR3 is TGCGCCAGCAGCTTGGCTGATAGGGGTGTTGATGGCTACACCTTC. Translating it yields CASSLADRGVDGYTF.

There are a few counts of this clonotype. The chain employs TRBV24-1 and TRBJ1-2; TRBD1 might be the D (5 bases). The CDR3 covers 12 residues. Germline CDR1 reads KGHDR; CDR2 reads SFDVKD. V was cut by 3 bases and J by 9 bases, with 10 bases left in between. CDR3 region: CATSDPGDRYTF. The CDR3 DNA reads as TGTGCCACCAGTGATCCCGGGGACCGCTACACCTTC.

The V call is TRBV20-1, the J call TRBJ2-7, with 7 positions matching TRBD1. Germline lookup yields CDR1 DFQATT and CDR2 SNEGSKA (reference sequence). J gave up 4 bases and V 5 bases, and 5 bases lay outside the gene matches. The CDR3 extends over 12 amino acids. The CDR3, as DNA: TGCAGTGCTGACACAGGGGATTACGAGCAGTACTTC. It translates to CSADTGDYEQYF.